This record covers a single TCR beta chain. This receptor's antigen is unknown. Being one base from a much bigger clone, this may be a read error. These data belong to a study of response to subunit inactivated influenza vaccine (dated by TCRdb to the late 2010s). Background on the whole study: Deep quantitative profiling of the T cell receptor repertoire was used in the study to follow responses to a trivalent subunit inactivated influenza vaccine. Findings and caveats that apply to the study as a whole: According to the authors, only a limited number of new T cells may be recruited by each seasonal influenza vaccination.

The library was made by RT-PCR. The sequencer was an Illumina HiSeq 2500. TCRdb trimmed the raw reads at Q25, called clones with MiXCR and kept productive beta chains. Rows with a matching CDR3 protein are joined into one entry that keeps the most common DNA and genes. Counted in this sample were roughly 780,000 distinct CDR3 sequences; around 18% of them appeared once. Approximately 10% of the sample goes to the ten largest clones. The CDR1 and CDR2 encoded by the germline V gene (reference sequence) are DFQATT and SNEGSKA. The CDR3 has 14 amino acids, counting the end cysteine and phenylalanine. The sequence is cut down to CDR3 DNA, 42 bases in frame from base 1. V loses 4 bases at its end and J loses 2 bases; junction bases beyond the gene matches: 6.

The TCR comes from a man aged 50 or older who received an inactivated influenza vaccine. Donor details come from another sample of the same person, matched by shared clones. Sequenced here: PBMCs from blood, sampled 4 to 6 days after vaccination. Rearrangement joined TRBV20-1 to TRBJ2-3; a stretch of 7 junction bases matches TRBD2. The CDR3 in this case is CSAIGLDYTDTQYF. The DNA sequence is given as TGCAGTGCTATTGGACTAGACTACACAGATACGCAGTATTTT.